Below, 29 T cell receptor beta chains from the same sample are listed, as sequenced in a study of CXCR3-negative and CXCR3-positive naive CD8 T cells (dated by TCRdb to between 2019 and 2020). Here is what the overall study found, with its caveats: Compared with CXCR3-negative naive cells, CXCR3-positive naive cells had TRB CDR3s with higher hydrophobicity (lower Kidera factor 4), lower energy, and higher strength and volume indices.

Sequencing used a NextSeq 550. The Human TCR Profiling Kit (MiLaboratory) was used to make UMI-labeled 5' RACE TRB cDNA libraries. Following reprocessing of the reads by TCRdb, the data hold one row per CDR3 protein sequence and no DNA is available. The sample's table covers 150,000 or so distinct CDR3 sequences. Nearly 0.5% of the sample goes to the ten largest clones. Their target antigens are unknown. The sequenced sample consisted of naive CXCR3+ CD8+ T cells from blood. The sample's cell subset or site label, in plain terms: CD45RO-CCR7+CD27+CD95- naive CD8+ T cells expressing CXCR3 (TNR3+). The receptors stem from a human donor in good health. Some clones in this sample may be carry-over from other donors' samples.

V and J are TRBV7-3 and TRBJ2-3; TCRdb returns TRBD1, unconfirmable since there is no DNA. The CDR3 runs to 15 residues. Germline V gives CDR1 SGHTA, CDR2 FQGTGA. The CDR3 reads CASSLTGGRTDTQYF. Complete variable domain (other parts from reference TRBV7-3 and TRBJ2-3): GAGVSQTPSNKVTEKGKYVELRCDPISGHTALYWYRQSLGQGPEFLIYFQGTGAADDSGLPNDRFFAVRPEGSVSTLKIQRTERGDSAVYLCASSLTGGRTDTQYFGPGTRLTVL.

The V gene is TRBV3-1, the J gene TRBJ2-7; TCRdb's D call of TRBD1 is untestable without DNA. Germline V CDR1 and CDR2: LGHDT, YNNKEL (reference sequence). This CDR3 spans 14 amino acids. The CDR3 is CASSQTGPSYEQYF.

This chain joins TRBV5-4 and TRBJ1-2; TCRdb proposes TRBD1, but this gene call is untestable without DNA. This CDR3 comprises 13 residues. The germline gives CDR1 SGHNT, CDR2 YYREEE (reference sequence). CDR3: CASSLWTADGYTF.

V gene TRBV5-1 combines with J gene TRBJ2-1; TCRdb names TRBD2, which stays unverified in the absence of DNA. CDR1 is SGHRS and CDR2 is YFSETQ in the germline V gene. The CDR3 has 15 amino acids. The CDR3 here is CASKSEGPTYNEQFF.

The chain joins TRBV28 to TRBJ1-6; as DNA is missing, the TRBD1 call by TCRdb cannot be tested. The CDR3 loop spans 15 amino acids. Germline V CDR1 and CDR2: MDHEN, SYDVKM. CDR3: CATGDEGAGNSPLHF.

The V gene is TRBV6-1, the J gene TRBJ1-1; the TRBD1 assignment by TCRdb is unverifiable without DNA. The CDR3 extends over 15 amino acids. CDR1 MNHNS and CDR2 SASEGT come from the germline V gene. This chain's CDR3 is CASSEAGTGVAKAFF.

CDR3 sequence reads: CSVEDPQGRDPYEQYF. The chain joins TRBV29-1 to TRBJ2-7; the TRBD1 assignment by TCRdb is unverifiable without DNA. The V gene's germline CDR1 is SQVTM and CDR2 ANQGSEA. CDR3 size: 16 residues.

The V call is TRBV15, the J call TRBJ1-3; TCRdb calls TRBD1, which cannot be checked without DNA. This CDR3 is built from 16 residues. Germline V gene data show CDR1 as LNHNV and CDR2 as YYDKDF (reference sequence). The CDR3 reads CATSRDKGTGGNTIYF.

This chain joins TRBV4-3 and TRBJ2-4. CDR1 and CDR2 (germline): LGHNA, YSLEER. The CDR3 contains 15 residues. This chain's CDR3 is CASSPTGDAKNIQYF.

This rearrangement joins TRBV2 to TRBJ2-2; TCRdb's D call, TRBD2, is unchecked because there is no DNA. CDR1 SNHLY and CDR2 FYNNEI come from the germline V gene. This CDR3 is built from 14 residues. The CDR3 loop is CASRTSGAAGELFF.

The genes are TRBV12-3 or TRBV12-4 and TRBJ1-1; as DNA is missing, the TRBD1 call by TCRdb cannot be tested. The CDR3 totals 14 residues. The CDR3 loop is CATATWGGHTEAFF.

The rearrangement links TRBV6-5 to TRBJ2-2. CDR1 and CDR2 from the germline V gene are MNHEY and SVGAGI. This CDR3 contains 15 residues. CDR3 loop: CASSYRAGDTGELFF.

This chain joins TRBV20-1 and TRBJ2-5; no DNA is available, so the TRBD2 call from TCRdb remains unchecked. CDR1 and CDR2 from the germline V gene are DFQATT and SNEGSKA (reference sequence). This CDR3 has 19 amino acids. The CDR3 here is CSARDIMRIAATLQETQYF.

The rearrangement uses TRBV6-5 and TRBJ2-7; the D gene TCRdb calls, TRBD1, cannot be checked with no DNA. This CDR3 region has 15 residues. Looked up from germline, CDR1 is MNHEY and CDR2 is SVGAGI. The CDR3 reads CASSYTSTGVHEQYF.

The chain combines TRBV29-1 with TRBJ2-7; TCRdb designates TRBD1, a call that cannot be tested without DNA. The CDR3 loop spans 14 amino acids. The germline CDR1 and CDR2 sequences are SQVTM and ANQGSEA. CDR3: CSVTGVLSSYEQYF.

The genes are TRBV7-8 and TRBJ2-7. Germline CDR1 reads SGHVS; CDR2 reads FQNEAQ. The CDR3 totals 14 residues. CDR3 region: CASSGLNIPYEQYF.

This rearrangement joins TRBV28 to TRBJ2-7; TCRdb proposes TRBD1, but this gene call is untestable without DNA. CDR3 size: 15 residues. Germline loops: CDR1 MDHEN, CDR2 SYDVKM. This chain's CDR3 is CASSLPRGSSYEQYF.

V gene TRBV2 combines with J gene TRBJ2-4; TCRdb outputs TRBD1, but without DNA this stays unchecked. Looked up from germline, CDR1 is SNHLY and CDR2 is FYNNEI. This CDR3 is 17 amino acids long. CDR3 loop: CASSYSGYLGPENIQYF.

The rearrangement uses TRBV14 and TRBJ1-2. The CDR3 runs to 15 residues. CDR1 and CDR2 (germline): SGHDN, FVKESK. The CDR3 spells CASSPRWGANYGYTF.

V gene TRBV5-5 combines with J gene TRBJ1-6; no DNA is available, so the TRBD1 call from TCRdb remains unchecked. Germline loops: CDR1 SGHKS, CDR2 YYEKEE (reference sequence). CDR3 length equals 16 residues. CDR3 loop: CASSLGGGRYNSPLHF.

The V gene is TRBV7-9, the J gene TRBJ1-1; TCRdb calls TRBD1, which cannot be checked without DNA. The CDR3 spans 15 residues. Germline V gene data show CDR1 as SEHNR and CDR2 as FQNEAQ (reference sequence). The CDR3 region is CASSLRQQGSTEAFF.

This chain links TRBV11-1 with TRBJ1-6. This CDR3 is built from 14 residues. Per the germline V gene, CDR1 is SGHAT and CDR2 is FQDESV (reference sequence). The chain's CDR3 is CASSPGTAGLTLHF. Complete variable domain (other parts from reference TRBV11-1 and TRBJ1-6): EAEVAQSPRYKITEKSQAVAFWCDPISGHATLYWYRQILGQGPELLVQFQDESVVDDSQLPKDRFSAERLKGVDSTLKIQPAELGDSAMYLCASSPGTAGLTLHFGNGTRLTVT.

Here the CDR3 reads CSVGVSSYNEQFF. The chain recombines TRBV29-1 with TRBJ2-1. Per the germline V gene, CDR1 is SQVTM and CDR2 is ANQGSEA. The CDR3 spans 13 residues.

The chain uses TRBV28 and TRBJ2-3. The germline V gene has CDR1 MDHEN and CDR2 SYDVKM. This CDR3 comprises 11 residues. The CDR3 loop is CASSLGDTQYF.

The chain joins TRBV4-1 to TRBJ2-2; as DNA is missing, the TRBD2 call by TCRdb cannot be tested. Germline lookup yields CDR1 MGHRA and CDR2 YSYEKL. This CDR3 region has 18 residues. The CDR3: CASSQDPPTSGRPGELFF.

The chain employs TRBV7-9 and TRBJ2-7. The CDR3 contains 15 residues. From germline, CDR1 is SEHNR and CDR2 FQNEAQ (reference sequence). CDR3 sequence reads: CASSSQGGRLYEQYF.

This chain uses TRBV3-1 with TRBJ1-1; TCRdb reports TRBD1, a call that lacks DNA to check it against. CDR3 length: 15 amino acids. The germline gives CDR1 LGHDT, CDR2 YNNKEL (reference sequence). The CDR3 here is CASSQAQGGRTEAFF.

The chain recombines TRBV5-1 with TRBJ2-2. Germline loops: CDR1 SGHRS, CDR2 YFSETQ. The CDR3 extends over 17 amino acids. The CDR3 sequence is CASSLVWRTANTGELFF.

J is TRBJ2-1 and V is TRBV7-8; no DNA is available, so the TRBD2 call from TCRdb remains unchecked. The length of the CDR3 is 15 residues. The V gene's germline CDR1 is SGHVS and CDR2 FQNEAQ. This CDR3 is CASSLGPSLNNEQFF.